The 14 T cell receptor beta chains below come from one sample, sequenced in a study of blood T cell repertoires in COVID-19. Sequencing used immunoSEQ multiplex PCR; TCRdb keeps in-frame clones, though not all of them. The data hold some 250,000 clones, with approximately 90% observed a single time. The sequenced sample consisted of PBMCs or T cells enriched from blood (not recorded which). The receptors shown here come from a man aged 40-49 years who had recovered from COVID-19.

This CDR3 is CASSTVSYEQYF. The CDR3 region has the DNA TGTGCCAGCAGCACAGTCTCCTACGAGCAGTACTTC. The chain is built from TRBV7-9 and TRBJ2-7; the D is unclear. The CDR3 is 12 residues long. CDR1 SEHNR and CDR2 FQNEAQ come from the germline V gene (reference sequence). V dropped 5 bases and J dropped 0 bases, with 5 bases sitting between them.

The V call is TRBV5-6, the J call TRBJ1-2, with TRBD1 matching over 7 bases. The CDR3 spans 12 residues. The junction had 5 bases not matched to a gene; V was cut back by 4 bases and J by 8 bases. Looked up from germline, CDR1 is SGHDT and CDR2 is YYEEEE. CDR3 nucleotides: TGTGCCAGCAGCATACCGACAGGGGGCTACACCTTC. Translated: CASSIPTGGYTF.

The chain uses TRBV2 and TRBJ1-5; 8 nucleotides align to TRBD1. The CDR3 has 15 residues. Trimming took 6 bases from V and 6 from J; bases not matched to a gene: 10. CDR1 and CDR2 from the germline V gene are SNHLY and FYNNEI. CDR3 protein: CASRADRGGSQPQHF. The CDR3 DNA reads TGTGCCAGCAGAGCCGACAGGGGTGGGAGTCAGCCCCAGCATTTT.

This chain connects TRBV5-4 to TRBJ1-3; no clear D. The CDR3 extends over 14 amino acids. CDR1 is SGHNT, CDR2 YYREEE, per germline (reference sequence). Trimming left V 4 bases short and J 2 bases short, with 10 bases between. The CDR3 nucleotides are TGTGCCAGCAGCCCGGACTGGACTGGAAACACCATATATTTT. Residues: CASSPDWTGNTIYF.

The rearrangement uses TRBV12-3 or TRBV12-4 and TRBJ1-3; D is unclear. The CDR3 has 13 residues. V was clipped by 11 bases and J by 0 bases, with 11 bases between them. The CDR3 DNA sequence: TGTGCCGGATGGGCGGGCTCTGGAAACACCATATATTTT. This gives the protein CAGWAGSGNTIYF.

This clone was detected only once. This chain uses TRBV4-3 with TRBJ2-2; 9 bases fit TRBD2. V shed 0 bases and J 5 bases; nucleotides not matched to a gene: 10. The CDR3 consists of 18 residues. Looked up from germline, CDR1 is LGHNA and CDR2 is YSLEER. Written as DNA, the CDR3 is TGCGCCAGCAGCCAAGATATTCGGCTAGCGGGGTTAACCGGGGAGCTGTTTTTT. Its translation is CASSQDIRLAGLTGELFF.

The J gene is TRBJ2-1, the V gene TRBV5-4; 11 bases fit TRBD2. Germline assignment: CDR1 SGHNT and CDR2 YYREEE (reference sequence). The CDR3 consists of 15 residues. With 2 bases clipped from V and 8 bases from J, the junction kept 6 bases outside the gene matches. CDR3 protein: CASSLLAGEVYEQFF. DNA for the CDR3: TGTGCCAGCAGCTTACTAGCGGGAGAGGTCTATGAGCAGTTCTTC.

This sequence joins TRBV7-8 and TRBJ1-1, with 9 bases identical to TRBD1. Germline V CDR1 and CDR2: SGHVS, FQNEAQ. The CDR3 is 16 residues long. Trimming removed 1 base from V and 5 bases from J; junction bases left unmatched: 8. CDR3 sequence reads: CASSLGGQGKGTEAFF. CDR3 nucleotides: TGTGCCAGCAGCTTAGGCGGACAGGGGAAAGGAACTGAAGCTTTCTTT.

The chain recombines TRBV7-9 with TRBJ1-2; weak D call: TRBD1 (6 bases). Germline values: CDR1 SEHNR, CDR2 FQNEAQ (reference sequence). This CDR3 region has 12 residues. V was pared by 11 bases and J by 2 bases, with 12 bases between. The DNA for the CDR3 is TGTGCCGGCCGACAGGAAAACTATGGCTACACCTTC. Its protein product is CAGRQENYGYTF. Looking up the rest from reference TRBV7-9 and TRBJ1-2 gives the full variable domain: DTGVSQNPRHKITKRGQNVTFRCDPISEHNRLYWYRQTLGQGPEFLTYFQNEAQLEKSRLLSDRFSAERPKGSFSTLEIQRTEQGDSAMYLCAGRQENYGYTFGSGTRLTVV.

The CDR3 DNA follows: TGTGCTAGTGGTTTACCTTCCCTAACTAGCGAGAAAGGAGAGACCCAGTACTTC. It specifies CASGLPSLTSEKGETQYF. This chain links TRBV12-5 with TRBJ2-5, with 7 bases fitting TRBD2. From germline, CDR1 is LGHNT and CDR2 FRNRAP. This CDR3 is built from 18 residues. J was trimmed by 4 bases and V by 3 bases; bases with no gene match: 17.

The V gene is TRBV9, the J gene TRBJ2-1; 12 positions agree with TRBD2. The trim removed 6 bases at V and 2 bases at J, leaving 18 bases unmatched. Germline CDR1 is SGDLS and CDR2 is YYNGEE. This CDR3 spans 20 amino acids. The CDR3 sequence is CASTHGVAGLAGTTYNEQFF. In DNA form, the CDR3 reads TGTGCCAGCACCCATGGAGTTGCGGGACTAGCGGGCACCACCTACAATGAGCAGTTCTTC.

J is TRBJ1-6 and V is TRBV11-3; D may be TRBD1 (5 bases). The CDR3 spans 13 residues. Per the germline V gene, CDR1 is SGHNT and CDR2 is YENEEA. The V end was cut by 6 bases, the J end by 10 bases, with 13 bases between. CDR3 in amino acids: CASRGGFLSPLHF. DNA of the CDR3: TGTGCCAGCAGGGGGGGGTTCCTGTCACCCCTCCACTTT.

The J gene is TRBJ1-6, the V gene TRBV9, with a possible D match to TRBD1 (5 bases). The CDR3 runs to 16 residues. CDR1 is SGDLS, CDR2 YYNGEE, per germline. V lost 0 bases and J 3 bases, leaving 10 bases between the germline ends. DNA of the CDR3: TGTGCCAGCAGCGTAGGGACAACCGACTATAATTCACCCCTCCACTTT. It translates to CASSVGTTDYNSPLHF.

This clone turned up a few times. J is TRBJ1-2 and V is TRBV9, with 7 bases aligning to TRBD1. Unmatched junction bases numbered 8, after V lost 3 bases and J lost 6 bases. This CDR3 has 14 amino acids. The germline gives CDR1 SGDLS, CDR2 YYNGEE. In nucleotides, the CDR3 is TGTGCCAGCAGCGCAGAACTGACAGGGAATGGCTACACCTTC. Translated, it gives CASSAELTGNGYTF.